This entry features one TCR beta chain sequence. This clone came up once. Its target antigen remains unknown. No quality values exist for individual bases; no much larger clone is one base distant. Other DNA sequences within the sample encode an identical CDR3. Participants in the prospective study were aged roughly 18 to 90 years, lived in about two dozen United States geographic areas, and enrolled through a virtual design. In the prospective study, cohorts were assigned on the basis of participant-reported clinical history obtained from a screening survey and a study questionnaire. For ImmuneRACE Cohort 3, a participant was defined as recovered based on two consecutive negative NP/OP PCR tests, clearance by a healthcare professional, or resolution of symptoms. Each participant in the prospective study had whole blood, serum and a nasopharyngeal or oropharyngeal swab collected by mobile phlebotomists. Prospective study participants could optionally give additional blood draws and questionnaires over an approximately two-month period. Before DNA extraction, prospective study blood samples were shipped either frozen or at room temperature.

TCRbeta CDR3 regions were amplified from genomic DNA using the immunoSEQ Assay, a bias-controlled multiplex PCR. In the authors' own workflow: The number of nucleated cells in each sample was estimated from the amplification of reference gene primers within the assay. To quantify the absolute abundance of each unique TCRbeta CDR3 rearrangement, sequence reads were collapsed and filtered. For each sample, productive Simpson clonality was calculated as the square root of Simpson's diversity index across productive rearrangements. Drawn from immuneACCESS, this table holds only the in-frame rearrangements with V and J called that TCRdb kept. Clones are partly lost; checked studies trace under half to an unresolved V gene and leave the rest unexplained. Clonal size and the V and J genes are those of that table, whereas D and trimming came from the DNA. The sample table holds about 480,000 clones, of which 70% to 90% were seen once. Together, the top ten hold less than 2% of the sample.

These data originate in a study of blood T cell repertoires in COVID-19 (dated by TCRdb to the early 2020s). In the study overall: The collaborator samples originated in the United States, Italy and Spain and spanned the acute and convalescent phases of COVID-19. HLA class I and class II types, where available, came from metadata supplied by the sample provider rather than from assay-based typing. The sample metadata nearly always contained a de-identified subject ID, COVID-19 status, age in years and sex. The prospective study material was composed of cDNA or gDNA derived from T cells, B-cell-depleted T cells, or PBMCs. The samples were drawn from the first 160 participants of the ongoing ImmuneRACE study and from roughly 1,300 subjects provided by 6 global collaborators. The repertoires were released in a freely available public database intended as a resource for research on the immune response to SARS-CoV-2. Subjects who had been exposed to COVID-19, were actively infected with it, or had recovered from it provided the deeply sampled blood TCRbeta repertoires that made up the dataset. Broad study findings and their caveats: How much clinical and demographic metadata was included differed by source and by participant, and the metadata was provided uncurated.

The CDR3, cysteine through phenylalanine, is 14 amino acids long. Kept here is only the CDR3 DNA, which spans 42 bases and is read in frame from base 1. Clipping removes 3 bases from V and 2 bases from J, with 2 as the unmatched junction base count. Reading the germline V gene gives CDR1 LGHNA and CDR2 YSLEER. The chain is assembled from TRBV4-3 and TRBJ2-7; 9 bases in between match TRBD1. The sequence was obtained from a woman aged 40 to 55 who had recovered from COVID-19. Input material: PBMCs or T cells enriched from blood (not recorded which). DNA sequence: TGCGCCAGCAGCCAGGGACAGGGAACCTACGAGCAGTACTTC. It encodes CASSQGQGTYEQYF.